This TCR beta chain was retrieved from a study of shared clonotypes between healthy human individuals. Execution of the assay was at deep level. In the original processing: Quality scores were absent from the junction-only immunoSEQ sequences, so filtering differed. The table came from immunoSEQ multiplex PCR; TCRdb's copy has only in-frame clones and leaves some out. V, J and clone size were drawn from that table, and D and trimming were deduced from the DNA. The sample contains fewer than 3 million clones, 85% to 95% of which appear only once. This clone has just one count. Its cognate antigen is unknown. Overall study findings and caveats: Despite large depth, rarefaction showed incomplete sorted-subset sequencing.

The CDR3 contains 17 residues. J lost 4 bases, V lost 1 base, and 11 bases had no gene match. CDR1 and CDR2 from the germline V gene are LGHNA and YNFKEQ. Sequencing input: naive CD4+ T cells from PBMCs. Subset in this sample: CD45RA+ positively selected. This clonotype originated in a man aged 18 to 29 in good health. Some clones in this sample may be carry-over from other donors' samples. This chain connects TRBV4-2 to TRBJ2-7, with 9 nucleotides matching TRBD1. The CDR3 bases are TGTGCCAGCAGCCAAGTTTCAGGGGGACAGGGAGGATACGAGCAGTACTTC. As protein: CASSQVSGGQGGYEQYF.